The present T cell receptor beta chain was sequenced within a study of blood T cell repertoires in COVID-19. Germline V gene data show CDR1 as SQVTM and CDR2 as ANQGSEA. V shed 4 bases and J 0 bases; nucleotides not matched to a gene: 0. CDR3 length: 12 residues. Measured with immunoSEQ multiplex PCR; TCRdb has only the in-frame clones, and not every one. The sample holds about 89,000 clones; 90% to 95% are singletons and the top ten take approximately 4.3%. The receptor's source is a human donor with active COVID-19. The donor label of this sample is uncertain. Material for sequencing was peripheral blood. J is TRBJ2-7 and V is TRBV29-1; 7 positions match TRBD1. The CDR3 DNA follows: TGCAGCGTTGGACAGGGCTCCTACGAGCAGTACTTC. It yields the protein CSVGQGSYEQYF.